Reported below is one T cell receptor beta chain. No antigen is known for it. Method: immunoSEQ multiplex PCR; TCRdb's copy keeps in-frame clones and lacks some. The data hold roughly 110,000 clones, with 87% observed a single time. This specimen comes from a study of graft-versus-host responses after intestinal transplantation. This clonotype was obtained from a human donor who was the organ donor for an intestinal transplant. Sequencing used unstimulated CD4+ T cells sorted from spleen or lymph node cells, obtained before transplant.

The DNA of the CDR3 is TGTGCCAGCAGTTACGACCTGCGGGGCTACGAGCAGTACTTC. It codes for CASSYDLRGYEQYF. V usage is TRBV6-6 and J usage is TRBJ2-7, with a possible D match to TRBD2 (6 bases). Per the germline V gene, CDR1 is MNHNY and CDR2 is SVGAGI (reference sequence). V was pared by 2 bases and J by 3 bases, with 11 bases between. The CDR3 is 14 amino acids.